This T cell receptor beta chain derives from a study of radiotherapy plus CTLA-4 blockade in lung cancer. Germline CDR1 and CDR2: SGHAT and FQNNGV. Deletions cut 1 base from V and 4 bases from J, with 16 bases between. The CDR3 is 16 amino acids. As to this clone: Its antigen is not identified.

Repertoires were generated with immunoSEQ multiplex PCR, while TCRdb's copy carries only in-frame clones and drops some. The sample has just under 60,000 clones, around 68% seen once. Those with chemo-refractory metastatic non-small-cell lung cancer were treated with focal radiation combined with CTLA-4 blockade using ipilimumab. General study findings and limits: Expansion of tumor-derived TCR clones was observed in blood after radiotherapy plus ipilimumab.

Specimen: peripheral blood, collected from a patient treated with radiotherapy plus ipilimumab. This sequence joins TRBV11-2 and TRBJ1-2; TRBD1 is a possible D gene (5 bases). The source of this sequence is a human donor with non-small cell lung cancer whose response to radiotherapy plus ipilimumab could not be evaluated. The CDR3 DNA sequence: TGTGCCAGCAGCTTAGGTACAGAGACAGCCACCTATGGCTACACCTTC. Protein sequence: CASSLGTETATYGYTF.